This T cell receptor (beta chain) came from a study of PD-1 blockade in mismatch repair-deficient tumors. The data were produced by immunoSEQ multiplex PCR, yet TCRdb's version contains in-frame clones alone and is incomplete. The sample records some 120,000 clones, more than 85% being singletons. The CDR3 extends over 23 amino acids. Only a few counts were recorded for this clone. The specimen comprised peripheral blood, sampled 44 weeks after starting pembrolizumab. The receptor comes from an adult with mismatch repair-deficient cancer. V and J are TRBV21-1 and TRBJ2-5; the D call of TRBD2 is as the table states it, not checked on the DNA. TRBV21-1 is a listed pseudogene. CDR3 sequence: CASSKDEGTSGTSGYRPVGTQYF. The DNA of the CDR3 is TGTGCCAGCAGCAAAGATGAAGGGACATCCGGGACTAGCGGCTATAGGCCCGTGGGGACCCAGTACTTC.